One TCR beta chain is described in this entry. The antigen is unknown. Assay: immunoSEQ multiplex PCR; the TCRdb copy retains only in-frame clones and omits some. The sample includes about 33,000 clones, 90% of them seen just once. The data derive from a study of lymphopenia after photon versus proton radiotherapy. Overall study findings and caveats: In patients who died, overall survival fell as post-nadir TCR diversity dropped more. Under photons, naive T cells and diversity fell while effector/memory populations rose. Better survival with proton therapy was suggested as possible, not demonstrated. Oligoclonal CD8+ Temra expansion after nadir drove photon patients' diversity drop.

The CDR3 is 15 amino acids. Trimming cost V 5 bases and J 5 bases, with 16 bases left between them. CDR1 SGHDN and CDR2 FVKESK come from the germline V gene. The chain joins TRBV14 to TRBJ2-1, with a weak D call TRBD2 (6 bases). The sample here was peripheral blood, taken from a patient treated with photon-based radiotherapy. The sequence was collected from a woman between 45 and 60 years old with pancreatic cancer. The CDR3, as DNA: TGTGCCAGCAGCATCCACTGGCGGGAAGACAATGAGCAGTTCTTC. Translated: CASSIHWREDNEQFF.